The 2 T cell receptor beta chains below all came from one sample that was sequenced in a study of T cell clones after liver transplantation. The method was immunoSEQ multiplex PCR; TCRdb's version includes in-frame clones alone and lacks a portion of them. Among over 950 clones listed, about 39% were seen once. Sequencing of dividing CFSE-low cells from the MLR defined alloreactive TCRbeta sequences. Their antigen targets remain unknown. Sequenced: CD4+ T cells from cultured PBMCs. Source of these receptors: a human patient who received a liver transplant. Some of the T cells may derive from the graft donor.

The CDR3 nucleotides read TGTGCCAGCAGCCCCCGGACCCGTACCTACGAGCAGTACTTC. Protein sequence: CASSPRTRTYEQYF. This sequence joins TRBV28 and TRBJ2-7; no definite D call. The CDR3 has 14 residues. Trimming left V 6 bases short and J 2 bases short, with 14 bases between. The germline V gene has CDR1 MDHEN and CDR2 SYDVKM.

This clone is labeled as large. DNA of the CDR3: TGTGCCAGCTCACCCCGGGACAGGGGCGAGCAGTACTTC. This encodes CASSPRDRGEQYF. The chain combines TRBV18 with TRBJ2-7; 10 bases are shared with TRBD1. After removal of 3 bases from V and 6 bases from J, the junction contained 2 bases not matched to a gene. The CDR3 covers 13 residues. Germline assignment: CDR1 KGHSH and CDR2 LQKENI.